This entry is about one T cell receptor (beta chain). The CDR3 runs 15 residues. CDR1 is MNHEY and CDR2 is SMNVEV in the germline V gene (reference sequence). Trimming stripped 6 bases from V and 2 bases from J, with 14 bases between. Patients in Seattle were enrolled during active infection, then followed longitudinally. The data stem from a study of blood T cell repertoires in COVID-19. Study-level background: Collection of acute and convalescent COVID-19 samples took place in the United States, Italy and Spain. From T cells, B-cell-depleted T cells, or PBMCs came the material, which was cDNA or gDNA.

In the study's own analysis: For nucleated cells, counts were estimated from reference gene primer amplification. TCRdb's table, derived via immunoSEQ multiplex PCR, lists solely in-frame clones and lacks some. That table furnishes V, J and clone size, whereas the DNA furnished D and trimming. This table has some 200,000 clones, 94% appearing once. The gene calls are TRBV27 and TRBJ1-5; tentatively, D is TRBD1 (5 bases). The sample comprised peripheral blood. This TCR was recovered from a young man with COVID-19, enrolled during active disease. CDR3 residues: CASRLRDSGNQPQHF. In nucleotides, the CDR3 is TGTGCCAGCAGACTCCGGGACTCCGGCAATCAGCCCCAGCATTTT.